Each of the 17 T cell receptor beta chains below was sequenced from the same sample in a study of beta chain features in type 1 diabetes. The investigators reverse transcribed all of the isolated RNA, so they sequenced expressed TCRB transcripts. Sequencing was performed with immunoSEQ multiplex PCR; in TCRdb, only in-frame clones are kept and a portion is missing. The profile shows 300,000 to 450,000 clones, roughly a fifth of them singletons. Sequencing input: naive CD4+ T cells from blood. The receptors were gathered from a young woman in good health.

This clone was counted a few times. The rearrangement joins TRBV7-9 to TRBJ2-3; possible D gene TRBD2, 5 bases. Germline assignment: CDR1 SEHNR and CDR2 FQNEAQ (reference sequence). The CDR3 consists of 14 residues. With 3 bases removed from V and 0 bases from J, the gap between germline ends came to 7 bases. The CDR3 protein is CASSFTGSTDTQYF. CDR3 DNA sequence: TGTGCCAGCAGCTTTACGGGGAGCACAGATACGCAGTATTTT.

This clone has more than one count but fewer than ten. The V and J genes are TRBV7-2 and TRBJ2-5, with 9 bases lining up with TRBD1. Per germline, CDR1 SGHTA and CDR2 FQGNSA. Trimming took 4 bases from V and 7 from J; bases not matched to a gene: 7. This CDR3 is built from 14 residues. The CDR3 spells CASSSWTGAATQYF. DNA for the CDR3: TGTGCCAGCAGCTCCTGGACAGGGGCAGCGACCCAGTACTTC.

CDR3 nucleotides: TGTGCCAGCAGCTTATCCGGAGCAAGATCTAGCACAGATACGCAGTATTTT. Its protein product is CASSLSGARSSTDTQYF. J is TRBJ2-3 and V is TRBV7-2, with no clear D. Germline assignment: CDR1 SGHTA and CDR2 FQGNSA. Deletions cut 2 bases from V and 0 bases from J, with 15 bases between. CDR3 length: 17 amino acids.

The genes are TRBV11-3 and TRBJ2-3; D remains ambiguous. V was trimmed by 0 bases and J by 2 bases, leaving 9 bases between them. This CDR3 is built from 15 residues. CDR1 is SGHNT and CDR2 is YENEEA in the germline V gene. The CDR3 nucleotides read TGTGCCAGCAGCTTAGATTTGTCAAACACAGATACGCAGTATTTT. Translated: CASSLDLSNTDTQYF.

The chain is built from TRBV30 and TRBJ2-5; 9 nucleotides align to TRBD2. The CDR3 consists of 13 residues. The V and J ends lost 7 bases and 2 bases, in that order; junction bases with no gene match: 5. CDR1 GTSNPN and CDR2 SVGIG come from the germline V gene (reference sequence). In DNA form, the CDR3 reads TGTGCCTTTCAAAGCGGGGGGCAAGAGACCCAGTACTTC. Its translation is CAFQSGGQETQYF.

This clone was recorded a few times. The DNA for the CDR3 is TGCGCCAGCAGCCAAGTTCGCAGGGCGCAAGTAGATACGCAGTATTTT. It translates to CASSQVRRAQVDTQYF. The chain couples TRBV4-1 to TRBJ2-3, with D possibly TRBD1 on 5 matching bases. The CDR3 covers 16 residues. Per the germline V gene, CDR1 is MGHRA and CDR2 is YSYEKL. With 1 base removed from V and 5 bases from J, the gap between germline ends came to 16 bases.

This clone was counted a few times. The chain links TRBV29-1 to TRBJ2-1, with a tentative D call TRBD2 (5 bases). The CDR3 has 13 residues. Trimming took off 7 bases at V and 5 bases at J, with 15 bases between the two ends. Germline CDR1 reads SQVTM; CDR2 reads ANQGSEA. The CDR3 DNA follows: TGCAGCGCGTGGACTCCGCACGACAATGAGCAGTTCTTC. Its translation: CSAWTPHDNEQFF.

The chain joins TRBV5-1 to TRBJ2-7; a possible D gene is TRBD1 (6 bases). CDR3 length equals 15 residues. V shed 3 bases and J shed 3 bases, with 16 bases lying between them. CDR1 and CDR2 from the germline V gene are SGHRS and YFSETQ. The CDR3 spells CASSSQTGRGYEQYF. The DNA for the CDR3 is TGCGCCAGCAGCTCTCAAACAGGGCGAGGCTACGAGCAGTACTTC.

CDR3 bases: TGTGCCAGCTCACTGAGTAGCGACTCCTACGAGCAGTACTTC. It translates to CASSLSSDSYEQYF. The rearrangement uses TRBV18 and TRBJ2-7; a possible D gene is TRBD2 (5 bases). This CDR3 spans 14 amino acids. The ends were cut back, 4 bases at V and 0 bases at J, with 10 bases in the middle. The germline gives CDR1 KGHSH, CDR2 LQKENI.

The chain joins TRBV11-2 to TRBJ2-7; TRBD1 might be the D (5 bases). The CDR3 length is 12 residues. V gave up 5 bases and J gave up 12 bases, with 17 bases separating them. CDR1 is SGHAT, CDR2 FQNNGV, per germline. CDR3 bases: TGTGCCAGCAGCCGGACAAGACTGAAGACGTACTTC. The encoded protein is CASSRTRLKTYF.

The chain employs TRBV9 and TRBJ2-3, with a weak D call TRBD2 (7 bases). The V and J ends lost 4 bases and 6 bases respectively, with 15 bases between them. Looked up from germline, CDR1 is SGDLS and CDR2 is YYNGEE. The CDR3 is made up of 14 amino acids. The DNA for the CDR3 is TGTGCCAGCAGCTTAAGGGGGGGACCCGATACGCAGTATTTT. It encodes CASSLRGGPDTQYF.

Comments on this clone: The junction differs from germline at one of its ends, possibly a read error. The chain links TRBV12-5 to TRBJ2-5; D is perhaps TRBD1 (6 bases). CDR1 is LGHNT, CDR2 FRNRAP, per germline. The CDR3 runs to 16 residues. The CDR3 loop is CASGLGIGGRKETQYF. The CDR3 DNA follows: TGTGCTAGTGGCTTGGGTATAGGGGGTAGAAAAGAGACCCAGTACTTC.

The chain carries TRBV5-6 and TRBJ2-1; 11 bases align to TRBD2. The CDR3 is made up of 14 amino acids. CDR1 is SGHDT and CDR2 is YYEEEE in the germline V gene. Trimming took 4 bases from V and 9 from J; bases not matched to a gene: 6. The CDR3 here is CASSISGGAGEQFF. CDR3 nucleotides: TGTGCCAGCAGCATTAGCGGGGGGGCTGGTGAGCAGTTCTTC. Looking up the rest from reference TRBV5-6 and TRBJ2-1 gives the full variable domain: DAGVTQSPTHLIKTRGQQVTLRCSPKSGHDTVSWYQQALGQGPQFIFQYYEEEERQRGNFPDRFSGHQFPNYSSELNVNALLLGDSALYLCASSISGGAGEQFFGPGTRLTVL.

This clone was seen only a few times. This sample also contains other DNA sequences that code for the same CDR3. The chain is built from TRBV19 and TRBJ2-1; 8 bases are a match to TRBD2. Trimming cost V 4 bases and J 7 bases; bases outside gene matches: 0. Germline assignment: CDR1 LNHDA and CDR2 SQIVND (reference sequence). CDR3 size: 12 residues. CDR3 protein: CASSTSGNEQFF. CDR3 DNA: TGTGCCAGTAGTACTAGCGGGAATGAGCAGTTCTTC.

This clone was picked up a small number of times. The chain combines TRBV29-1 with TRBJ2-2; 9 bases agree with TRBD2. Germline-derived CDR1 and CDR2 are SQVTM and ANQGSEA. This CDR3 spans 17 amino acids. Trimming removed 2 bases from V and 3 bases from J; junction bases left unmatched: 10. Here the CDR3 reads CSVELIAGGADTGELFF. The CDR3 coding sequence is TGCAGCGTTGAACTTATCGCGGGAGGGGCGGACACCGGGGAGCTGTTTTTT.

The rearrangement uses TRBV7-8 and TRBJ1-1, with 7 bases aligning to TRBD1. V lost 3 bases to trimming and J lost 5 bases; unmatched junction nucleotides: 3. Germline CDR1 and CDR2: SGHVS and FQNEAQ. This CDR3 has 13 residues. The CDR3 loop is CASSLTQGTEAFF. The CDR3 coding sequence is TGTGCCAGCAGCTTGACACAGGGGACTGAAGCTTTCTTT.

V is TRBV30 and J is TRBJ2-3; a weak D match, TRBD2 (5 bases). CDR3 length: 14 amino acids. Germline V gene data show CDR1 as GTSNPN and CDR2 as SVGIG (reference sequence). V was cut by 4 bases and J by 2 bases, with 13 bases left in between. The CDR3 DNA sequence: TGTGCCTGGACAGAGGGCAGCTACACAGATACGCAGTATTTT. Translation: CAWTEGSYTDTQYF.